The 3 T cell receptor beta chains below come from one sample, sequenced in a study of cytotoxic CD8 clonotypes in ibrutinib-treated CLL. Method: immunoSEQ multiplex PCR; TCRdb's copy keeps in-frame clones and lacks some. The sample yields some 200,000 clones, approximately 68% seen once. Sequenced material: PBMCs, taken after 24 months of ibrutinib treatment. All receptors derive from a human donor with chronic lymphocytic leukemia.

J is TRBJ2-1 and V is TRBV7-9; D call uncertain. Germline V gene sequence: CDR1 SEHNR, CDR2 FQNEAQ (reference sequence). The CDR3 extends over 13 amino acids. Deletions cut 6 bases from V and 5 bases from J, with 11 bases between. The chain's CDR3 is CASSGSLDNEQFF. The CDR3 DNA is TGTGCCAGCAGTGGATCCCTGGACAATGAGCAGTTCTTC.

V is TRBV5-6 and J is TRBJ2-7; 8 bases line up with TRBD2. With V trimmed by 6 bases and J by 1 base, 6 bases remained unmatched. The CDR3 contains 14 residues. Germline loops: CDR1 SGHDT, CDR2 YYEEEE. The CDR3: CASTRLARSYEQYF. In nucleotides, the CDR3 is TGTGCCAGCACGCGACTAGCGCGATCCTACGAGCAGTACTTC.

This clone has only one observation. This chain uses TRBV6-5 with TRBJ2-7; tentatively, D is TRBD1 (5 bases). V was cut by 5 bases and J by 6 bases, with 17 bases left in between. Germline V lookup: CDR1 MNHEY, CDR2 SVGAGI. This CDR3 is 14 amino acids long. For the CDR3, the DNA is TGTGCCAGCAGTAGGGGCGGTGGGCGACCCGAGCAGTACTTC. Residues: CASSRGGGRPEQYF.